Following are 28 T cell receptor beta chains from one sample sequenced in a study of shared clonotypes between healthy human individuals. The data were produced by immunoSEQ multiplex PCR, yet TCRdb's version contains in-frame clones alone and is incomplete. The sample includes hundreds of thousands of clones, around 79% seen only once; the top ten take about 10%. Sequencing input: memory CD4+ T cells sorted from blood. Regarding subset: CD45RA-negative fraction. The source is a man between 25 and 39 years old in good health.

This clone was observed a single time. V is TRBV7-2 and J is TRBJ1-5; 9 nucleotides align to TRBD1. The trim removed 5 bases at V and 8 bases at J, leaving 4 bases unmatched. CDR1 and CDR2 (germline): SGHTA, FQGNSA. The length of the CDR3 is 13 residues. The CDR3 loop reads CASSPGQGKPQHF. CDR3 coding DNA: TGTGCCAGCAGCCCGGGACAGGGTAAGCCCCAGCATTTT.

The V and J genes are TRBV6-1 and TRBJ2-7, with D tentatively TRBD2 (6 bases). Germline loops: CDR1 MNHNS, CDR2 SASEGT. V dropped 8 bases and J dropped 2 bases, with 7 bases sitting between them. CDR3 size: 11 residues. The CDR3 region has the DNA TGTGCCAGCGGGAGGCCCTACGAGCAGTACTTC. Translated, it gives CASGRPYEQYF.

The rearrangement joins TRBV10-2 to TRBJ2-1; 8 nucleotides align to TRBD2. Germline assignment: CDR1 WSHSY and CDR2 SAAADI. The CDR3 sequence is 18 residues long. V lost 0 bases and J lost 10; bases outside the gene matches: 17. DNA for the CDR3: TGCGCCAGCAGTGAGTCGATACTAGGGACTAGTGCGGGTAGGGAGCAGTTCTTC. Translated: CASSESILGTSAGREQFF.

The table lists this clone with many counts. The V call is TRBV2, the J call TRBJ2-7; D is unresolved. Germline loops: CDR1 SNHLY, CDR2 FYNNEI. CDR3 length equals 11 residues. Between the trimmed V and J ends, which lost 7 bases and 5 bases, there was a span of 9 bases. In DNA form, the CDR3 reads TGTGCCAGCAAGGTTTTGGACGAGCAGTACTTC. Translation gives CASKVLDEQYF.

Remarks on this clone: The likely explanation is a read error, given a far larger clone one base away. The rearrangement uses TRBV5-1 and TRBJ2-2; the match to TRBD1 covers 10 bases. The length of the CDR3 is 17 residues. After removal of 4 bases from V and 7 bases from J, the junction contained 13 bases not matched to a gene. The germline CDR1 and CDR2 sequences are SGHRS and YFSETQ. The CDR3 region is CASSPISRQGAGGELFF. In DNA form, the CDR3 reads TGCGCCAGCAGCCCAATATCCCGACAGGGGGCCGGCGGGGAGCTGTTTTTT.

The chain employs TRBV7-2 and TRBJ2-7, with 7 bases aligning to TRBD1. The CDR3 spans 14 residues. Germline trimming cut 3 bases from V and 0 bases from J; bases unmatched to any gene: 2. Germline values: CDR1 SGHTA, CDR2 FQGNSA. Written as DNA, the CDR3 is TGTGCCAGCAGCTTGCAGGGGGTCTCCTACGAGCAGTACTTC. This codes for CASSLQGVSYEQYF. Using reference TRBV7-2 and TRBJ2-7 for the parts outside the CDR3, the full variable domain is GAGVSQSPSNKVTEKGKDVELRCDPISGHTALYWYRQSLGQGLEFLIYFQGNSAPDKSGLPSDRFSAERTGGSVSTLTIQRTQQEDSAVYLCASSLQGVSYEQYFGPGTRLTVT.

This rearrangement joins TRBV28 to TRBJ1-2; D remains ambiguous. Germline CDR1 is MDHEN and CDR2 is SYDVKM. V was shortened by 4 bases and J by 8 bases, with 14 bases between the two germline ends. The CDR3 covers 13 residues. CDR3 sequence (DNA): TGTGCCAGCAGTTCCTATGAAGGCAGGGGCTACACCTTC. Translated, it gives CASSSYEGRGYTF.

The V call is TRBV10-1, the J call TRBJ2-7, with D perhaps TRBD2 (6 bases). The CDR3 runs to 14 residues. CDR1 and CDR2 from the germline V gene are WNHNN and SYGVQD (reference sequence). The V gene lost 6 bases and the J gene lost 0 bases, with 12 bases spanning the gap. CDR3: CASSAGGSSYEQYF. CDR3 sequence (DNA): TGCGCCAGCAGCGCTGGGGGGTCCTCCTACGAGCAGTACTTC.

This chain uses TRBV7-3 with TRBJ2-2; D gene unclear. This CDR3 has 16 residues. Germline assignment: CDR1 SGHTA and CDR2 FQGTGA. V was pared by 8 bases and J by 0 bases, with 16 bases between. The CDR3 loop is CASSRFAVANTGELFF. The CDR3 nucleotides read TGTGCCAGCTCAAGATTCGCCGTCGCGAACACCGGGGAGCTGTTTTTT. Complete variable domain (other parts from reference TRBV7-3 and TRBJ2-2): GAGVSQTPSNKVTEKGKYVELRCDPISGHTALYWYRQSLGQGPEFLIYFQGTGAADDSGLPNDRFFAVRPEGSVSTLKIQRTERGDSAVYLCASSRFAVANTGELFFGEGSRLTVL.

V gene TRBV29-1 combines with J gene TRBJ2-1; TRBD2 agrees at 11 bases. V shed 4 bases and J 7 bases; nucleotides not matched to a gene: 3. The CDR3 length is 13 residues. The germline V gene encodes CDR1 SQVTM and CDR2 ANQGSEA. The DNA of the CDR3 is TGCAGCGTTGGACTAGCGGGAAGGAATGAGCAGTTCTTC. Protein sequence: CSVGLAGRNEQFF.

The chain has TRBV7-4 and TRBJ1-6; 9 bases line up with TRBD1. The germline CDR1 and CDR2 sequences are SGHVT and SQSDAQ. The CDR3 has 12 amino acids. V shed 7 bases and J 9 bases; nucleotides not matched to a gene: 1. CDR3 residues: CASNRGRSPLHF. CDR3 nucleotide sequence: TGTGCCAGCAACAGGGGGCGTTCACCCCTCCACTTT.

In this sample, this clone turned up many times. The rearrangement joins TRBV20-1 to TRBJ1-5, with no clear D. This CDR3 has 11 residues. Germline V gene data show CDR1 as DFQATT and CDR2 as SNEGSKA (reference sequence). The germline V and J ends were trimmed by 2 bases and 7 bases, with 6 bases remaining between them. The CDR3 DNA follows: TGCAGTGCTAGATACAGACAGCCCCAGCATTTT. This translates into CSARYRQPQHF.

V is TRBV7-2 and J is TRBJ2-7; D may be TRBD1 or TRBD2 (5 bases each). V lost 4 bases and J 7 bases, leaving 14 bases between the germline ends. The germline gives CDR1 SGHTA, CDR2 FQGNSA. This CDR3 has 13 amino acids. The CDR3 loop is CASSWGRPWEQYF. The DNA for the CDR3 is TGTGCCAGCAGCTGGGGACGGCCGTGGGAGCAGTACTTC.

The chain recombines TRBV28 with TRBJ1-2; D unresolved. V shed 1 base and J shed 1 base, with 7 bases lying between them. Germline values: CDR1 MDHEN, CDR2 SYDVKM. The CDR3 runs to 14 residues. The CDR3 loop reads CASSLSAFNYGYTF. The CDR3, as DNA: TGTGCCAGCAGTTTATCGGCATTTAACTATGGCTACACCTTC.

The rearrangement uses TRBV2 and TRBJ2-3; TRBD2 is a possible D gene (5 bases). Trimming stripped 8 bases from V and 10 bases from J, with 16 bases between. CDR1 and CDR2 (germline): SNHLY, FYNNEI. The CDR3 runs 12 residues. CDR3 coding DNA: TGTGCCAGCCAAGAAGGAGGTTTGGCGCAGTATTTT. Translating gives CASQEGGLAQYF.

V and J are TRBV7-9 and TRBJ2-1; D assignment may be TRBD1 or TRBD2 (5 bases each). Deletions cut 6 bases from V and 12 bases from J, with 9 bases between. This CDR3 spans 10 amino acids. Germline-derived CDR1 and CDR2 are SEHNR and FQNEAQ (reference sequence). The CDR3 loop is CASSSGTQFF. The DNA for the CDR3 is TGTGCCAGCAGTTCCGGGACGCAGTTCTTC.

The chain recombines TRBV27 with TRBJ2-7; 8 bases match TRBD1. With V trimmed by 6 bases and J by 7 bases, 8 bases remained unmatched. In germline, CDR1 is MNHEY, CDR2 SMNVEV (reference sequence). The CDR3 is made up of 13 amino acids. CDR3 amino acids: CASSRQGQEEQYF. CDR3 in DNA: TGTGCCAGCAGCCGACAGGGGCAAGAAGAGCAGTACTTC.

The chain is built from TRBV28 and TRBJ1-5; D is ambiguous. CDR1 is MDHEN and CDR2 is SYDVKM in the germline V gene. Trimming removed 5 bases from V and 2 bases from J, with 16 bases in between. The CDR3 length is 16 residues. As DNA, the CDR3 is TGTGCCAGCAGTCCCAGATCTCGTAGGGGCAATCAGCCCCAGCATTTT. Its translation: CASSPRSRRGNQPQHF.

This chain links TRBV19 with TRBJ2-2; D call uncertain. Germline V gene sequence: CDR1 LNHDA, CDR2 SQIVND (reference sequence). Trimming left V 1 base short and J 7 bases short, with 7 bases between. The CDR3 has 13 residues. CDR3: CASSIAIGGELFF. The DNA of the CDR3 is TGTGCCAGTAGTATAGCAATCGGCGGGGAGCTGTTTTTT.

The gene calls are TRBV10-3 and TRBJ1-1; D unresolved. With 7 bases removed from V and 12 bases from J, the gap between germline ends came to 12 bases. The germline V gene has CDR1 ENHRY and CDR2 SYGVKD. CDR3 size: 10 residues. This CDR3 reads CAINPTRTFF. The CDR3 DNA follows: TGTGCCATCAACCCAACCCGGACTTTCTTT.

The rearrangement links TRBV10-3 to TRBJ2-7; TRBD1 matches 9 bases. The CDR3 length is 13 residues. V trimming: 9 bases; J trimming: 2 bases; junction bases outside the gene matches: 5. Germline assignment: CDR1 ENHRY and CDR2 SYGVKD. This chain's CDR3 is CAIRQGVTYEQYF. As DNA, the CDR3 is TGTGCCATAAGACAGGGGGTCACCTACGAGCAGTACTTC.

The rearrangement joins TRBV6-1 to TRBJ2-1; 10 bases are shared with TRBD2. Trimming took 6 bases from V and 4 from J; bases not matched to a gene: 3. CDR3 size: 14 residues. Germline V gene sequence: CDR1 MNHNS, CDR2 SASEGT. The CDR3 sequence: CASRTSGIYNEQFF. Here the CDR3 DNA reads TGTGCCAGCAGAACTAGCGGGATATACAATGAGCAGTTCTTC.

The CDR3 sequence is CASSLSGGTEAFF. For the CDR3, the DNA is TGCGCCAGCAGCTTGTCAGGGGGTACTGAAGCTTTCTTT. This sequence joins TRBV5-1 and TRBJ1-1; 7 bases line up with TRBD1. Per germline, CDR1 SGHRS and CDR2 YFSETQ. CDR3 length equals 13 residues. Unmatched junction bases numbered 2, after V lost 1 base and J lost 5 bases.

This rearrangement joins TRBV5-1 to TRBJ2-7; 13 bases are shared with TRBD2. Germline values: CDR1 SGHRS, CDR2 YFSETQ. V dropped 4 bases and J dropped 7; count of bases not matched to a gene: 11. The CDR3 has 16 amino acids. CDR3: CASSVTSGLAGREQYF. CDR3 in DNA: TGCGCCAGCAGCGTAACCTCGGGACTAGCGGGACGGGAGCAGTACTTC.

The chain couples TRBV5-4 to TRBJ2-7; possibly TRBD1 for D (6 bases). V was shortened by 5 bases and J by 6 bases, with 21 bases between the two germline ends. Germline-derived CDR1 and CDR2 are SGHNT and YYREEE (reference sequence). CDR3 length: 15 residues. DNA of the CDR3: TGTGCCAGCAGTGTCATGGGGACACCCAGGGGCGAGCAGTACTTC. Translating it yields CASSVMGTPRGEQYF.

The gene calls are TRBV18 and TRBJ1-1; no definite D call. CDR3 length: 13 residues. CDR1 is KGHSH and CDR2 is LQKENI in the germline V gene. V was trimmed by 5 bases and J by 4 bases, leaving 11 bases between them. The DNA for the CDR3 is TGTGCCAGCTCAGGGGAGGGAGGCACTGAAGCTTTCTTT. Translated: CASSGEGGTEAFF.

The V and J genes are TRBV18 and TRBJ2-2, with D possibly matching TRBD2 (6 bases). With 0 bases removed from V and 0 bases from J, the gap between germline ends came to 11 bases. The CDR3 totals 17 residues. Germline loops: CDR1 KGHSH, CDR2 LQKENI. The CDR3 protein is CASSPPGRLTNTGELFF. The CDR3 DNA reads as TGTGCCAGCTCACCACCGGGGAGGCTTACGAACACCGGGGAGCTGTTTTTT.

The genes are TRBV11-2 and TRBJ1-4, with 7 positions matching TRBD1. This CDR3 comprises 17 residues. Germline CDR1 reads SGHAT; CDR2 reads FQNNGV. V lost 4 bases and J lost 7; bases outside the gene matches: 15. CDR3 nucleotides: TGTGCCAGCAGCTCGCAGGGTGGAACAGGGGTCGGTGAAAAACTGTTTTTT. Amino acids: CASSSQGGTGVGEKLFF. The complete variable domain, with remaining parts taken from reference TRBV11-2 and TRBJ1-4, reads EAGVAQSPRYKIIEKRQSVAFWCNPISGHATLYWYQQILGQGPKLLIQFQNNGVVDDSQLPKDRFSAERLKGVDSTLKIQPAKLEDSAVYLCASSSQGGTGVGEKLFFGSGTQLSVL.